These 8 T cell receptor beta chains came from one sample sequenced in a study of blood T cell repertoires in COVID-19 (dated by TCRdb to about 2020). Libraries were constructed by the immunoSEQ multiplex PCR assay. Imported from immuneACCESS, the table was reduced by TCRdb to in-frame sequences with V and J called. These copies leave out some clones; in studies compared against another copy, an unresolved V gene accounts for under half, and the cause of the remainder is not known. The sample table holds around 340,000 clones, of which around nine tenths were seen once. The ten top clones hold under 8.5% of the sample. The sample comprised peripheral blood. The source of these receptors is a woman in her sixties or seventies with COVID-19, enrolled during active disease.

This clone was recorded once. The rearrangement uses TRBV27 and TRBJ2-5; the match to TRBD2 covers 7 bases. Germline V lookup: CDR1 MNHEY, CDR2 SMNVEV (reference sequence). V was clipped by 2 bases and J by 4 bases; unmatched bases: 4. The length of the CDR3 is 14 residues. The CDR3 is CASSLRGDLETQYF. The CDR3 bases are TGTGCCAGCAGTTTACGGGGGGACCTAGAGACCCAGTACTTC.

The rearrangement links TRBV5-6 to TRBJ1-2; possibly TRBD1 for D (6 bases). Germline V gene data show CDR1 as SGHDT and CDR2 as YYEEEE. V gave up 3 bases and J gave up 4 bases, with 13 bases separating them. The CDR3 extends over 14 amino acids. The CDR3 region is CASSSSGDGYGYTF. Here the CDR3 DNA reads TGTGCCAGCAGCTCCTCAGGGGATGGCTATGGCTACACCTTC.

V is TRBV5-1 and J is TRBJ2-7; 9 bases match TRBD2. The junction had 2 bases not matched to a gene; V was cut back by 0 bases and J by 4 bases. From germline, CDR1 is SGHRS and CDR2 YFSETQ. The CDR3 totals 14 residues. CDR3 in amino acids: CASSLVAGAYEQYF. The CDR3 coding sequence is TGCGCCAGCAGCTTGGTAGCGGGGGCTTACGAGCAGTACTTC. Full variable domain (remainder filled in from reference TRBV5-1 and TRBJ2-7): KAGVTQTPRYLIKTRGQQVTLSCSPISGHRSVSWYQQTPGQGLQFLFEYFSETQRNKGNFPGRFSGRQFSNSRSEMNVSTLELGDSALYLCASSLVAGAYEQYFGPGTRLTVT.

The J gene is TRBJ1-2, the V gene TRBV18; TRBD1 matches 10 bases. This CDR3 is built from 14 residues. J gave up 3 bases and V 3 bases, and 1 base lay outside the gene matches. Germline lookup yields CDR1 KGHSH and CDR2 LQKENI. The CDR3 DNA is TGTGCCAGCTCACCGACAGGGGGCGACTATGGCTACACCTTC. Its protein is CASSPTGGDYGYTF. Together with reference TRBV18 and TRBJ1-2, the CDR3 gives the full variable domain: NAGVMQNPRHLVRRRGQEARLRCSPMKGHSHVYWYRQLPEEGLKFMVYLQKENIIDESGMPKERFSAEFPKEGPSILRIQQVVRGDSAAYFCASSPTGGDYGYTFGSGTRLTVV.

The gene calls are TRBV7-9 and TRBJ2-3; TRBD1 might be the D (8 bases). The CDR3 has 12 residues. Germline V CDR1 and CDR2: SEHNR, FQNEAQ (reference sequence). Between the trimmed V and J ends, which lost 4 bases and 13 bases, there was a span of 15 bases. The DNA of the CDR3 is TGTGCCAGCAGCTCCACAGGGGGGGGAAAGTATTTT. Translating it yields CASSSTGGGKYF.

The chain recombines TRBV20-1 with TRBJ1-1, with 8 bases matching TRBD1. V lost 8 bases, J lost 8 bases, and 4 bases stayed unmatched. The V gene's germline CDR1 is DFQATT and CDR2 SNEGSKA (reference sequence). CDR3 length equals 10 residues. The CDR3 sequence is CSPDRAEAFF. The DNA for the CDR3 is TGCAGTCCGGACAGGGCCGAAGCTTTCTTT.

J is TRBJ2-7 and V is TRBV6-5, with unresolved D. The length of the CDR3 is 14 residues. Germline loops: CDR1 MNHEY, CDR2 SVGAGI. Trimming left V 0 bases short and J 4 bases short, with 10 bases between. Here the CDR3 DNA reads TGTGCCAGCAGTTACTCCATCGGAGAATACGAGCAGTACTTC. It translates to CASSYSIGEYEQYF.

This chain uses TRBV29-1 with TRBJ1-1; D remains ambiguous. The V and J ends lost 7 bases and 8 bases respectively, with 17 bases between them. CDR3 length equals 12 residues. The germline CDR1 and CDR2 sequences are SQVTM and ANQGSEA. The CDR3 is CSALGPRLEAFF. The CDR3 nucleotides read TGCAGCGCCTTGGGCCCCAGGCTCGAAGCTTTCTTT.